The clone carrying this T cell receptor (beta chain) has ten or more counts. This entry belongs to a study of T-cell reconstitution after alpha-beta-depleted transplantation in children. For TCRbeta, the library was prepared with unique molecular identifiers. MiXCR was run by TCRdb on the PCR reads, yielding one entry per CDR3 protein. The table lists 600,000 to 700,000 distinct CDR3 sequences, roughly 15% of them singletons. The sequencing used PBMCs from the stem cell graft donor, collected from the stem cell graft. This receptor was obtained from a human donor who donated a stem cell graft to a child with acute myeloid leukemia.

The CDR3 sequence is CASSLSSGANVLTF. For the CDR3, the DNA is TGTGCCAGCAGCTTGAGCTCTGGGGCCAACGTCCTGACTTTC. The V call is TRBV27, the J call TRBJ2-6; no reliable D call. The germline V gene encodes CDR1 MNHEY and CDR2 SMNVEV (reference sequence). Trimming took off 6 bases at V and 0 bases at J, with 6 bases between the two ends. The CDR3 covers 14 residues.